The clone carrying this TCR beta chain was seen just once. This sample stems from a study of blood T cell repertoires in COVID-19. For the study at large: Samples representing acute and convalescent COVID-19 were sourced from the United States, Italy and Spain.

Per the authors' pipeline: Amplification of reference gene primers provided the estimated nucleated cell counts. Assay used: immunoSEQ multiplex PCR; TCRdb lists only in-frame clones, some missing. The V and J calls and clone size come from that table; D and trimming were worked out from the DNA. Altogether 90,000 to 100,000 clones are present, 82% being singletons, with the ten largest covering around 9.9%. Trimming pared 4 bases from V and 2 bases from J, leaving 9 bases between. This CDR3 comprises 14 residues. Per germline, CDR1 MNHEY and CDR2 SVGEGT. The sequencing sample was made of peripheral blood. The chain is built from TRBV6-2 or TRBV6-3 and TRBJ1-3; D remains ambiguous. This sequence was found in a man between 65 and 79 years old with active or convalescent COVID-19. CDR3 region: CASSFGGPGNTIYF. CDR3 DNA sequence: TGTGCCAGCAGTTTTGGTGGGCCTGGAAACACCATATATTTT.